This TCR beta chain derives from a study of regulatory T cells in long-lasting Graves disease. Findings and caveats of the study: Limited samples may have lowered accuracy. Persistent patients shared more public clonotypes (approximately 2,800) than new patients (nearly 1,000). Favored gene segments in persistent disease were TRBV28, TRBJ1-2 and TRBJ2-5.

Sample time point: persistent/refractory GD, antithyroid drugs over 5 years with positive TRAb. Extracted RNA from PBMCs served as the source of the TCR library. Guidelines of the American Thyroid Association were used to diagnose Graves' disease. This clonotype was seen many times. Antigen unknown. HTBI primers from iRepertoire and Arm-PCR of CDR3 regions yielded the TCR beta libraries. Using its own MiXCR run on the multiplex PCR reads, TCRdb lists one record per CDR3 protein. The sample shows more than 350,000 distinct CDR3 sequences, 20% to 25% of them seen only once. Trimming removed 5 bases from V and 1 base from J, with 14 bases in between. Germline V gives CDR1 MDHEN, CDR2 SYDVKM. This CDR3 is 15 amino acids long.

The receptor's source is a female donor with Graves disease. The source was peripheral blood mononuclear cells (PBMCs), collected when the disease was refractory, from a patient treated with antithyroid drugs. V is TRBV28 and J is TRBJ1-1, with TRBD1 as a possible D gene (6 bases). The CDR3 DNA follows: TGTGCCAGCAGTCCACCCGGGGGGCGGAACACTGAAGCTTTCTTT. Translating gives CASSPPGGRNTEAFF.